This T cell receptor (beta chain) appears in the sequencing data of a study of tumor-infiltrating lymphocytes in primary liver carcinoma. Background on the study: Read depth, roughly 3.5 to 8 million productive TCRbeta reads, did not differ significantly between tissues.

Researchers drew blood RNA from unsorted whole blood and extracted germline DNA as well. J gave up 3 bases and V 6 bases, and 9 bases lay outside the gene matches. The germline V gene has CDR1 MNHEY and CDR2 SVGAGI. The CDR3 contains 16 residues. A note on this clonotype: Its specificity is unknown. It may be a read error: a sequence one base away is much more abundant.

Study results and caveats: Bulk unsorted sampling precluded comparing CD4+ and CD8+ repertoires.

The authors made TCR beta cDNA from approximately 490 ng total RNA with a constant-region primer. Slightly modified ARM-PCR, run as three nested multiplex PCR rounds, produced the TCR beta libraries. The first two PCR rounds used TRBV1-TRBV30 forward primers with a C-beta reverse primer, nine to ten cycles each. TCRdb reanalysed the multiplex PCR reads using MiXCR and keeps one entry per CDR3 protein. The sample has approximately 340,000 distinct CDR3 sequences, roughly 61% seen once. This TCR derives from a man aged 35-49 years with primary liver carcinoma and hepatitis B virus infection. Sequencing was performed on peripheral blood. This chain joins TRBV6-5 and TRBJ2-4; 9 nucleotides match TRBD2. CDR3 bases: TGTGCCAGCAGAGAAGCGGGAGGACCTGTCAAAAACATTCAGTACTTC. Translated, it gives CASREAGGPVKNIQYF.